These 20 T cell receptor beta chains were sequenced from one sample in a study of blood T cell repertoires in COVID-19 (dated by TCRdb to about 2020). The library relied on the immunoSEQ multiplex PCR assay. TCRdb limited this immuneACCESS table to in-frame rearrangements with V and J called. A share of clones is missing; checked studies link under half to unresolved V genes, and the rest is unexplained. The sample table contains approximately 150,000 clones; only one count was recorded for 70% to 85% of them. The top ten constitute roughly 6.8% of the sample. The sample was peripheral blood. The receptors were sampled from a woman aged 50 to 60 in a cohort sampled during active or convalescent COVID-19.

The V call is TRBV28, the J call TRBJ1-4; no reliable D call. Deletions cut 1 base from V and 0 bases from J, with 6 bases between. This CDR3 comprises 15 residues. The germline gives CDR1 MDHEN, CDR2 SYDVKM. CDR3 nucleotides: TGTGCCAGCAGTTTATACACAGCAACTAATGAAAAACTGTTTTTT. Its protein is CASSLYTATNEKLFF.

This sequence joins TRBV12-3 or TRBV12-4 and TRBJ2-7; D call uncertain. Trimming shortened V by 5 bases and J by 6 bases, and 8 bases separated the two germline ends. This CDR3 region has 11 residues. The CDR3 sequence is CASSRVGEQYF. The CDR3 bases are TGTGCCAGCAGTCGCGTCGGCGAGCAGTACTTC.

The genes are TRBV5-6 and TRBJ2-1; TRBD1 is a possible D gene (5 bases). The V gene's germline CDR1 is SGHDT and CDR2 YYEEEE. CDR3 length equals 16 residues. With 2 bases removed from V and 1 base from J, the gap between germline ends came to 13 bases. This chain's CDR3 is CASSLRQLISYNEQFF. In DNA, the CDR3 is TGTGCCAGCAGCTTACGACAGTTGATTTCCTACAATGAGCAGTTCTTC.

This clone was found once. The chain uses TRBV6-2 or TRBV6-3 and TRBJ1-1; D gene unclear. V lost 2 bases and J lost 11, with 12 bases in between. Germline values: CDR1 MNHEY, CDR2 SVGEGT. The CDR3 runs to 12 residues. Here the CDR3 DNA reads TGTGCCAGCAGTTACGGAAAGCGGGTCGCTTTCTTT. Amino acids: CASSYGKRVAFF.

This clone has only one observation. The chain uses TRBV24-1 and TRBJ2-7; a weak D match, TRBD2 (6 bases). Deletions cut 5 bases from V and 4 bases from J, with 14 bases between. This CDR3 region has 14 residues. Per the germline V gene, CDR1 is KGHDR and CDR2 is SFDVKD. The CDR3: CATSAAGGKYEQYF. The CDR3 DNA follows: TGTGCCACCAGTGCGGCCGGCGGGAAATACGAGCAGTACTTC.

The chain couples TRBV30 to TRBJ1-1, with a possible D match to TRBD1 (5 bases). Germline CDR1 is GTSNPN and CDR2 is SVGIG (reference sequence). The V end was cut by 4 bases, the J end by 1 base, with 10 bases between. The CDR3 has 13 amino acids. CDR3 nucleotides: TGTGCCTGGATCTCGGGGGGGAACACTGAAGCTTTCTTT. The encoded protein is CAWISGGNTEAFF.

The genes are TRBV18 and TRBJ1-6; D remains ambiguous. Trimming took 3 bases from V and 7 from J, leaving 10 bases between them. Germline V lookup: CDR1 KGHSH, CDR2 LQKENI. The CDR3 sequence is 14 residues long. The CDR3 sequence: CASSPREGNSPLHF. DNA of the CDR3: TGTGCCAGCTCACCCCGGGAGGGAAATTCACCCCTCCACTTT.

The genes are TRBV10-3 and TRBJ1-3; D uncertain. Between the trimmed V and J ends, which lost 5 bases and 4 bases, there was a span of 18 bases. Germline-derived CDR1 and CDR2 are ENHRY and SYGVKD. The CDR3 sequence is 16 residues long. In DNA, the CDR3 is TGTGCCATCAGTCCGTTAGGCGGTTCATGGGGAAACACCATATATTTT. It specifies CAISPLGGSWGNTIYF.

The V gene is TRBV11-2, the J gene TRBJ1-6; a weak D match, TRBD1 (6 bases). The CDR3 runs 17 residues. Germline-derived CDR1 and CDR2 are SGHAT and FQNNGV. The V and J ends lost 4 bases and 9 bases respectively, with 22 bases between them. This CDR3 reads CASSSDNYRARSSPLHF. The CDR3 nucleotides read TGTGCCAGCAGCTCGGACAACTACAGGGCCCGGAGTTCACCCCTCCACTTT.

V is TRBV19 and J is TRBJ2-1, with D perhaps matching TRBD1 (6 bases). The germline V gene has CDR1 LNHDA and CDR2 SQIVND (reference sequence). The CDR3 loop spans 17 amino acids. V lost 5 bases and J lost 4, with 21 bases in between. The CDR3 here is CASSQQTGAASYNEQFF. The CDR3 coding sequence is TGTGCCAGTAGTCAACAGACAGGCGCAGCTAGTTACAATGAGCAGTTCTTC.

V usage is TRBV12-3 or TRBV12-4 and J usage is TRBJ2-1, with TRBD2 matching over 7 bases. The CDR3 contains 13 residues. V was pared by 6 bases and J by 7 bases, with 6 bases of the junction left unmatched. CDR3 loop: CASRLANENEQFF. The CDR3 DNA reads as TGTGCCAGCAGACTAGCGAACGAAAATGAGCAGTTCTTC.

Here the CDR3 reads CASTSGQLSGNTIYF. CDR3 DNA sequence: TGTGCCAGCACCTCGGGACAGCTCTCTGGAAACACCATATATTTT. The V call is TRBV2, the J call TRBJ1-3; TRBD1 matches at 7 bases. Germline trimming cut 7 bases from V and 0 bases from J; bases unmatched to any gene: 6. The germline gives CDR1 SNHLY, CDR2 FYNNEI. The CDR3 is 15 amino acids. The full variable domain, its missing parts supplied by reference TRBV2 and TRBJ1-3, is EPEVTQTPSHQVTQMGQEVILRCVPISNHLYFYWYRQILGQKVEFLVSFYNNEISEKSEIFDDQFSVERPDGSNFTLKIRSTKLEDSAMYFCASTSGQLSGNTIYFGEGSWLTVV.

The chain recombines TRBV19 with TRBJ1-2; D possibly corresponds to TRBD1 (6 bases). Trimming took off 2 bases at V and 4 bases at J, with 11 bases between the two ends. The V gene's germline CDR1 is LNHDA and CDR2 SQIVND (reference sequence). This CDR3 comprises 14 residues. The CDR3 DNA reads TGTGCCAGTAGTATACCACAGGGAACCTATGGCTACACCTTC. This gives the protein CASSIPQGTYGYTF.

CDR3 bases: TGTGCCAGCAGTTCACAACAGGGGGTCAATGGCTACACCTTC. As protein: CASSSQQGVNGYTF. This rearrangement joins TRBV28 to TRBJ1-2; 8 bases are shared with TRBD1. J was trimmed by 6 bases and V by 4 bases; bases with no gene match: 7. This CDR3 comprises 14 residues. The germline gives CDR1 MDHEN, CDR2 SYDVKM.

The chain has TRBV29-1 and TRBJ1-5; 7 nucleotides match TRBD1. CDR1 is SQVTM, CDR2 ANQGSEA, per germline. V lost 5 bases and J lost 0; bases outside the gene matches: 7. This CDR3 is 15 amino acids long. This chain's CDR3 is CSVMMTGYSNQPQHF. CDR3 bases: TGCAGCGTTATGATGACAGGGTATAGCAATCAGCCCCAGCATTTT. The full variable domain, rest sourced from reference TRBV29-1 and TRBJ1-5, is SAVISQKPSRDICQRGTSLTIQCQVDSQVTMMFWYRQQPGQSLTLIATANQGSEATYESGFVIDKFPISRPNLTFSTLTVSNMSPEDSSIYLCSVMMTGYSNQPQHFGDGTRLSIL.

V usage is TRBV12-5 and J usage is TRBJ2-2, with 9 positions matching TRBD1. V lost 5 bases and J lost 5; bases outside the gene matches: 6. This CDR3 spans 15 amino acids. Germline V lookup: CDR1 LGHNT, CDR2 FRNRAP. CDR3 bases: TGTGCTAGTGGTCCCGGGACAGGGAGGACCGGGGAGCTGTTTTTT. Translating gives CASGPGTGRTGELFF.

The chain employs TRBV29-1 and TRBJ1-3; 7 nucleotides line up with TRBD1. Germline CDR1 is SQVTM and CDR2 is ANQGSEA. This CDR3 spans 14 amino acids. With V trimmed by 0 bases and J by 10 bases, 9 bases remained unmatched. The CDR3 region is CSVEEVTGKSTIYF. The CDR3 bases are TGCAGCGTTGAAGAGGTGACAGGGAAAAGTACCATATATTTT.

V usage is TRBV19 and J usage is TRBJ1-5; 7 bases map to TRBD1. Germline assignment: CDR1 LNHDA and CDR2 SQIVND (reference sequence). The CDR3 length is 15 residues. V lost 7 bases and J lost 2; bases outside the gene matches: 8. This CDR3 is CASTRTGSGNQPQHF. CDR3 in DNA: TGTGCCAGTACTCGGACAGGATCGGGCAATCAGCCCCAGCATTTT.

This chain connects TRBV30 to TRBJ2-3; D call uncertain. Trimming stripped 0 bases from V and 4 bases from J, with 8 bases between. This CDR3 has 13 residues. Germline CDR1 GTSNPN, CDR2 SVGIG (reference sequence). CDR3 amino acids: CAWSVLLPDTQYF. DNA for the CDR3: TGTGCCTGGAGTGTCCTTCTCCCAGATACGCAGTATTTT. The whole variable domain, remainder taken from reference TRBV30 and TRBJ2-3, is SQTIHQWPATLVQPVGSPLSLECTVEGTSNPNLYWYRQAAGRGLQLLFYSVGIGQISSEVPQNLSASRPQDRQFILSSKKLLLSDSGFYLCAWSVLLPDTQYFGPGTRLTVL.

This clone was seen more than once but under ten times. V and J are TRBV4-2 and TRBJ2-1, with TRBD2 identical over 8 bases. This CDR3 comprises 18 residues. Unmatched junction bases numbered 13, after V lost 0 bases and J lost 6 bases. The germline gives CDR1 LGHNA, CDR2 YNFKEQ. CDR3 loop: CASSQEIARRGAFNEQFF. As DNA, the CDR3 is TGTGCCAGCAGCCAAGAAATTGCCCGGCGGGGGGCTTTCAATGAGCAGTTCTTC.